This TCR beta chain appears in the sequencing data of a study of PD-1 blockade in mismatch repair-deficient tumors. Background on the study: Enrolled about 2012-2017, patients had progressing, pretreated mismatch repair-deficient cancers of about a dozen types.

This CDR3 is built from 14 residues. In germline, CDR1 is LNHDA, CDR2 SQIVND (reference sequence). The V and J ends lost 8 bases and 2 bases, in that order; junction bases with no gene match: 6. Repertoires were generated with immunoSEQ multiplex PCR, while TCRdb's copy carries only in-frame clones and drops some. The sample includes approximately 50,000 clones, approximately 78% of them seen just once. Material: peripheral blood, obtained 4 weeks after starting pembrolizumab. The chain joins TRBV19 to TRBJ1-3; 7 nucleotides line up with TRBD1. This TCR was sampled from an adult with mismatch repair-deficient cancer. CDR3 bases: TGTGCCAGTGGAGACAGGGCCGCTGGAAACACCATATATTTT. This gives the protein CASGDRAAGNTIYF.